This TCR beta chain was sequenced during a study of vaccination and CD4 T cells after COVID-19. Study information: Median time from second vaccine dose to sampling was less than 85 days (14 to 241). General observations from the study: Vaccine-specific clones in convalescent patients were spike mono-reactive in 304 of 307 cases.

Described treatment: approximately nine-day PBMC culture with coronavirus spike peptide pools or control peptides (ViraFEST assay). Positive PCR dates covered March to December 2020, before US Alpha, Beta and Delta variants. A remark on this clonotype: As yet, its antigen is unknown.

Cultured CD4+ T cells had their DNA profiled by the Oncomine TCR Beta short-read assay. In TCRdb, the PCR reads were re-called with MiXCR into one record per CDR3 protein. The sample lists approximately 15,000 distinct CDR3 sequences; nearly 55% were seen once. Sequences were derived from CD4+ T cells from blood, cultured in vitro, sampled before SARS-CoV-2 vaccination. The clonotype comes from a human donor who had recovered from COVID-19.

As DNA, the CDR3 is TGTGCCAGCAGTTTATGGACTAGCGGGACCGGGGAGCTGTTTTTT. This codes for CASSLWTSGTGELFF. The rearrangement joins TRBV27 to TRBJ2-2, with 11 nucleotides matching TRBD2. Germline values: CDR1 MNHEY, CDR2 SMNVEV (reference sequence). V was clipped by 1 base and J by 5 bases; unmatched bases: 0. The CDR3 sequence is 15 residues long.